This record covers a single T cell receptor (beta chain). Its antigen remains unidentified. The CDR3 consists of 11 residues. The germline V gene encodes CDR1 SGHRS and CDR2 YFSETQ. The data stem from a study of cytomegalovirus exposure and HLA in healthy donors. Study in general: Early released data comprised around 85 million unique TCRs from HLA-typed donors.

Study conclusions and caveats: In a later analysis, several top co-occurrence clusters appeared linked to parvovirus B19, influenza, CMV and Epstein-Barr virus. Owing to their indistinguishability, certain V segments, notably TRBV6-2 and TRBV6-3, were excluded.

PCR used 60 Vbeta primers and 13 Jbeta primers. Profiled with immunoSEQ multiplex PCR; TCRdb holds only in-frame clones, not every one. This sample yields 95,000 to 150,000 clones, of which 66% are seen a single time; 1.5% to 1.9% belongs to the top ten. The rearrangement joins TRBV5-1 to TRBJ2-5, with D unresolved. The DNA end is more similar to TRBJ2-7, so the J call may be wrong. The TCR originated in a man younger than 30 in good health and CMV-seronegative. The source material was PBMCs. The CDR3 loop is CASSLGYEQYF. The CDR3, as DNA: TGCGCCAGCAGCTTGGGTTACGAGCAGTACTTC.